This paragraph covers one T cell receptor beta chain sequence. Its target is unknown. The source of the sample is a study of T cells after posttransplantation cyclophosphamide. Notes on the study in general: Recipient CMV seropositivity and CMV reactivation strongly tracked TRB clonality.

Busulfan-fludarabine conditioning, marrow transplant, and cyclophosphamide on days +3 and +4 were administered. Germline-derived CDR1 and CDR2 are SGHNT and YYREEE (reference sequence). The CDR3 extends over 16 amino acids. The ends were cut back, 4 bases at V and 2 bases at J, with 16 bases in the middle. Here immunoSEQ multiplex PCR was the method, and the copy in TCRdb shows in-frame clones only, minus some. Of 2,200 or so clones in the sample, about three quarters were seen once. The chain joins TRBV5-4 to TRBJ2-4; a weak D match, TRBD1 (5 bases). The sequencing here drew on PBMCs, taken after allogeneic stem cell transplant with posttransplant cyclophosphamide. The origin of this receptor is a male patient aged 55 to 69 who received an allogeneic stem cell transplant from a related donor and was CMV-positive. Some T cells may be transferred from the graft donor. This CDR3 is CASSPGGRETKNIQYF. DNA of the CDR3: TGTGCCAGCAGCCCCGGCGGCAGGGAAACCAAAAACATTCAGTACTTC. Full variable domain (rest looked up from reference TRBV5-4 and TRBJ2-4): ETGVTQSPTHLIKTRGQQVTLRCSSQSGHNTVSWYQQALGQGPQFIFQYYREEENGRGNFPPRFSGLQFPNYSSELNVNALELDDSALYLCASSPGGRETKNIQYFGAGTRLSVL.